This T cell receptor beta chain appears in the sequencing data of a study of T cells in Graves' hyperthyroidism and ophthalmopathy. At the level of the study: Peripheral blood was taken when the disease was first diagnosed, before any treatment began. Study conclusions and caveats: Ophthalmopathy and stable hyperthyroidism were told apart by a 13 V-J model. The majority of expanded thyroid clonotypes above 0.001 also appeared in blood.

This clonotype was seen at least ten times. Its antigen is undetermined. Amplified TCR beta CDR3 regions came from RNA transcripts. Using the HTBI primer set, a first-round RT-PCR was run on the TCR CDR3. TCRdb analysed the multiplex PCR reads with MiXCR anew, one entry per CDR3 protein. The table has hundreds of thousands of distinct CDR3 sequences, approximately 15% seen once. V was pared by 5 bases and J by 2 bases, with 4 bases of the junction left unmatched. The CDR3 covers 15 residues. Sequences were obtained from blood. This clonotype was sampled from a woman under 30 with Graves' hyperthyroidism. The J gene is TRBJ1-3, the V gene TRBV12-3 or TRBV12-4; 9 bases line up with TRBD1. The CDR3 bases are TGTGCCAGCAGTCTGGGACAGGGCCCTGGAAACACCATATATTTT. Encoded protein: CASSLGQGPGNTIYF.